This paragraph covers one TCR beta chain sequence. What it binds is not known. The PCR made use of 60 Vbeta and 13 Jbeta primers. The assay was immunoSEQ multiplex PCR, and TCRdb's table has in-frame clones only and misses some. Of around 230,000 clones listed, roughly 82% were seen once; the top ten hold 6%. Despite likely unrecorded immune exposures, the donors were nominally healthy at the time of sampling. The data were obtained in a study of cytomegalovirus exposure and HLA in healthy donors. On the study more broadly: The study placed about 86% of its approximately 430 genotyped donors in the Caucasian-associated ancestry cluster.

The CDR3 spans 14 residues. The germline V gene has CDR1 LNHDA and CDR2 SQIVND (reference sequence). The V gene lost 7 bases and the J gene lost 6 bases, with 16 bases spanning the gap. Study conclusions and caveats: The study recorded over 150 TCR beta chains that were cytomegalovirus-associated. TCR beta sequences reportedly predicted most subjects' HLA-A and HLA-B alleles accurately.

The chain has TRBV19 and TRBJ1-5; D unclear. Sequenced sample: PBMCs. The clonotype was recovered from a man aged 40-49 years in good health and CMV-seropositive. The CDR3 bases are TGTGCCAGTAACCAGCAGGCCGCGGGTCAGCCCCAGCATTTT. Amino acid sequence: CASNQQAAGQPQHF.